In its sample, the clone carrying this T cell receptor beta chain ranks as medium-sized. Its specificity is unknown. The data originate from a study of identifying expanded T cells in peripheral blood. Measured with immunoSEQ multiplex PCR; TCRdb has only the in-frame clones, and not every one. The data hold about 58,000 clones, with around 81% observed a single time. V gave up 0 bases and J gave up 0 bases, with 24 bases separating them. Germline V gene data show CDR1 as LGHNA and CDR2 as YNFKEQ. This CDR3 is built from 21 residues. Broader study findings: Roughly two-week clone count variance significantly increased as total template count grew. Differentially abundant clones: roughly 1.2 between replicates, about 15 at roughly 15 days, more than 18 at four.

This clonotype was sampled from a person aged 18 to 70 in good health. The sample taken for sequencing was blood. The V and J genes are TRBV4-2 and TRBJ1-3; D is uncertain. CDR3 nucleotide sequence: TGTGCCAGCAGCCAAGAAGTGACGAGCACCGGAAGAATTTCCTCTGGAAACACCATATATTTT. Its translation is CASSQEVTSTGRISSGNTIYF.